This entry concerns a single T cell receptor beta chain. Its antigen is unidentified. The sample comes from a study of cytomegalovirus exposure and HLA in healthy donors. Study details: For the approximately 400 genotyped donors, over 80% fell within the Caucasian-associated ancestry cluster.

PCR used 60 Vbeta primers and 13 Jbeta primers. TCRdb's table, derived via immunoSEQ multiplex PCR, lists solely in-frame clones and lacks some. The repertoire holds tens of thousands of clones, with nearly 80% as singletons. The V segment lost 7 bases and the J segment 7 bases; nucleotides outside the gene matches: 18. Germline V CDR1 and CDR2: MDHEN, SYDVKM. CDR3 size: 16 residues. Study-wide points: In a later analysis, a genetic analysis reported fewer productive-TCR N-insertions in an Asian-associated ancestry cluster than the cohort average. Three chains tied to CMV proved CMV antigen-specific in vitro. What was likely a sequencing artifact was a cluster of highly shared sequence variants.

This rearrangement joins TRBV28 to TRBJ1-1; 7 bases fit TRBD1. Input material: PBMCs. This clonotype was sampled from a middle-aged woman in good health and CMV-seronegative. The CDR3 coding sequence is TGTGCCAGCATCTCGCTAGGGGGCCAAGGGGTTGGTGAAGCTTTCTTT. This encodes CASISLGGQGVGEAFF.